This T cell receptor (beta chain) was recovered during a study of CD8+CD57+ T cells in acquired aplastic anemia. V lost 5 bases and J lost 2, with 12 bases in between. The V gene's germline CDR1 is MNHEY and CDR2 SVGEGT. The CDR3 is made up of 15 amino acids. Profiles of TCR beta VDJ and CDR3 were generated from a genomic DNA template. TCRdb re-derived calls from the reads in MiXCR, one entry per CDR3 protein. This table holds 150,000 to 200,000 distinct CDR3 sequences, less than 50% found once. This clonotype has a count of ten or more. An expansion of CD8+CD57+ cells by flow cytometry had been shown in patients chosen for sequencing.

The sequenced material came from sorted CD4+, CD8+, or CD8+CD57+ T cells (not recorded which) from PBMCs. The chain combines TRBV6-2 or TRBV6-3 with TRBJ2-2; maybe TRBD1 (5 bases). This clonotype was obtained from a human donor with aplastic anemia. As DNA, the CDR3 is TGTGCCAGCAGTCAGCAGGGCTTTAACACCGGGGAGCTGTTTTTT. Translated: CASSQQGFNTGELFF.